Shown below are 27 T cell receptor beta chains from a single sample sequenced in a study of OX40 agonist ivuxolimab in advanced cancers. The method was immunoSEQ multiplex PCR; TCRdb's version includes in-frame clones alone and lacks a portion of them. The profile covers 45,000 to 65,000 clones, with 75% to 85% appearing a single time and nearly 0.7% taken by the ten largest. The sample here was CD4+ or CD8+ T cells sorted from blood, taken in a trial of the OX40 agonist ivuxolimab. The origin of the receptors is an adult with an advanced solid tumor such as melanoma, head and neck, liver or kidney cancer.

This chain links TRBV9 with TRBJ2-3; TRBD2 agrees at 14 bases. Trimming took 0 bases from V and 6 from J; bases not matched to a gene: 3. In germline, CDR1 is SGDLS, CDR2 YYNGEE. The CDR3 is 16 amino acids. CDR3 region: CASSVAGLAGADTQYF. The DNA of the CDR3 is TGTGCCAGCAGCGTAGCGGGACTAGCGGGGGCCGATACGCAGTATTTT.

The CDR3 protein is CASSLENGYNEQFF. The CDR3, as DNA: TGTGCCAGCAGCTTAGAAAACGGATACAATGAGCAGTTCTTC. V is TRBV7-2 and J is TRBJ2-1; no reliable D call. The ends were cut back, 1 base at V and 4 bases at J, with 8 bases in the middle. The CDR3 has 14 residues. Germline V lookup: CDR1 SGHTA, CDR2 FQGNSA.

The CDR3 nucleotides read TGTGCCAGCAGTGAGGACAGGGCCTCCTACGAGCAGTACTTC. Its protein product is CASSEDRASYEQYF. The chain recombines TRBV2 with TRBJ2-7, with TRBD1 matching over 8 bases. The CDR3 sequence is 14 residues long. Germline CDR1 and CDR2: SNHLY and FYNNEI. J was trimmed by 0 bases and V by 3 bases; bases with no gene match: 1.

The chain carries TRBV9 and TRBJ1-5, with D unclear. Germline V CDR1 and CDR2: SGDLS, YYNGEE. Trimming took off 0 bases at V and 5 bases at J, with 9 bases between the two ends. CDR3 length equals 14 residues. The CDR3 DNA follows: TGTGCCAGCAGCGTAGGCCAGAGAGATCAGCCCCAGCATTTT. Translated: CASSVGQRDQPQHF.

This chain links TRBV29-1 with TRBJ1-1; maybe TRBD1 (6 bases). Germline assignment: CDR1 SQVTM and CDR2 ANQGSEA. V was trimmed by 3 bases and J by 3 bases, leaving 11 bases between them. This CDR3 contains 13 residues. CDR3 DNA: TGCAGCGTTGAGGGGGCCGCCCACACTGAAGCTTTCTTT. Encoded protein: CSVEGAAHTEAFF.

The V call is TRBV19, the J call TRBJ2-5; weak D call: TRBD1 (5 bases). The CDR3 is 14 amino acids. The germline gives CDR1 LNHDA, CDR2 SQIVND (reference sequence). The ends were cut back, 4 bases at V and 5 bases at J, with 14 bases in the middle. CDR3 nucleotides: TGTGCCAGTAGTAAACTGGGGCCACGGGAGACCCAGTACTTC. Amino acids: CASSKLGPRETQYF.

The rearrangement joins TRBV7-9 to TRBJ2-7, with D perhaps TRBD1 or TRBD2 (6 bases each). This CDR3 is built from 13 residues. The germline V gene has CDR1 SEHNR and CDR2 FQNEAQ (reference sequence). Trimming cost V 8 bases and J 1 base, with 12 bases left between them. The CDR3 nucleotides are TGTGCCAGCGGGGGGCAAGAGTCCTACGAGCAGTACTTC. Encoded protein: CASGGQESYEQYF.

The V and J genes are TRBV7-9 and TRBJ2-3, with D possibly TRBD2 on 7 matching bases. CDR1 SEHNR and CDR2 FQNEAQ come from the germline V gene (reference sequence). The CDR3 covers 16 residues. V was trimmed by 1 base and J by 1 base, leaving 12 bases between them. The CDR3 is CASSLEGGARTDTQYF. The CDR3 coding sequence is TGTGCCAGCAGCTTAGAAGGGGGGGCCCGCACAGATACGCAGTATTTT.

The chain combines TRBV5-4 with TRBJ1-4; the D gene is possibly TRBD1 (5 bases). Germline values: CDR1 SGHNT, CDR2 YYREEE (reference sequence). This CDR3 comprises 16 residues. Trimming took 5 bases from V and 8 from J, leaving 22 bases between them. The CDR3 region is CASSPGGREFGEKLFF. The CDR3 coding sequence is TGTGCCAGCAGTCCAGGAGGCAGGGAATTCGGAGAAAAACTGTTTTTT. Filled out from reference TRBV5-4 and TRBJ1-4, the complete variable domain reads ETGVTQSPTHLIKTRGQQVTLRCSSQSGHNTVSWYQQALGQGPQFIFQYYREEENGRGNFPPRFSGLQFPNYSSELNVNALELDDSALYLCASSPGGREFGEKLFFGSGTQLSVL.

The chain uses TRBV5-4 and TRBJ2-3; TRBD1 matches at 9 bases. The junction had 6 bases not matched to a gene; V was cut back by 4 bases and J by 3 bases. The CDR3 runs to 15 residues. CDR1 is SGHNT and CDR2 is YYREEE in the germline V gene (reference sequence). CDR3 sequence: CASSRQGVVTDTQYF. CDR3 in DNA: TGTGCCAGCAGCCGACAGGGGGTGGTGACAGATACGCAGTATTTT.

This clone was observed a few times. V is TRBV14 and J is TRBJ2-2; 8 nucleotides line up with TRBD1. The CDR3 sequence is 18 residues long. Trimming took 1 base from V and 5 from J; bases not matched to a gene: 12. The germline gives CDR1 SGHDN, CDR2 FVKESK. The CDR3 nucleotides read TGTGCCAGCAGCCAAGCTGAGGACAGGGCGGAGTGGACCGGGGAGCTGTTTTTT. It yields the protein CASSQAEDRAEWTGELFF. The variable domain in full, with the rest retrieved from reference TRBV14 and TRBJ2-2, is EAGVTQFPSHSVIEKGQTVTLRCDPISGHDNLYWYRRVMGKEIKFLLHFVKESKQDESGMPNNRFLAERTGGTYSTLKVQPAELEDSGVYFCASSQAEDRAEWTGELFFGEGSRLTVL.

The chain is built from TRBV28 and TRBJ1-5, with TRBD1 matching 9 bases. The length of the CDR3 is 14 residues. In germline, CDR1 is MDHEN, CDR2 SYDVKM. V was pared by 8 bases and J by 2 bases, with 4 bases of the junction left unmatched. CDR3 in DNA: TGTGCCAGCCTACGGGACAGGGGCAATCAGCCCCAGCATTTT. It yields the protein CASLRDRGNQPQHF.

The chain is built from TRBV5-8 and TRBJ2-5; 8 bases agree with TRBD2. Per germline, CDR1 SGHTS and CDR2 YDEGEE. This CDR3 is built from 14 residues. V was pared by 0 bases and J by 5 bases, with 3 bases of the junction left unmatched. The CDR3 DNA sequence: TGTGCCAGCAGCTTGGGACTAGCGCGCGAGACCCAGTACTTC. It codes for CASSLGLARETQYF.

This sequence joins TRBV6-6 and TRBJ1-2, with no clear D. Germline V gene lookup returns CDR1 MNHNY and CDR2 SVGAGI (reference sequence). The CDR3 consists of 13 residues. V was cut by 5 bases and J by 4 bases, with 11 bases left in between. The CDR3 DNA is TGTGCCAGCAGTACGAACTCGCTCTATGGCTACACCTTC. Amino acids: CASSTNSLYGYTF.

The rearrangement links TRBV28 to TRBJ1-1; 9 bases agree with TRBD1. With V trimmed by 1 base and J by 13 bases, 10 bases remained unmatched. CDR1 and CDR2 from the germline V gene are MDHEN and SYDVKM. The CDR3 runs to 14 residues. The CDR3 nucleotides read TGTGCCAGCAGTTTATCGACAGGGGGTGGAGGGGGTTTCTTT. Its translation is CASSLSTGGGGGFF.

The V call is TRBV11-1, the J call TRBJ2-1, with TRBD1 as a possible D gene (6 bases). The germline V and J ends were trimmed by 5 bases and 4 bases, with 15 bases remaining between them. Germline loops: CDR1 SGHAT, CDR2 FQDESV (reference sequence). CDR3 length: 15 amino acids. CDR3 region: CASSPPGTYYNEQFF. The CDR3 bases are TGTGCCAGCAGCCCCCCGGGGACATATTACAATGAGCAGTTCTTC.

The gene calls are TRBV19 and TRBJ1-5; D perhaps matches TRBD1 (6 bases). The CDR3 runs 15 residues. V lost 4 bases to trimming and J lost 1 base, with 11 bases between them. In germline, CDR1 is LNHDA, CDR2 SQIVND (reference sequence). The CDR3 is CASSRVGQSNQPQHF. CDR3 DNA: TGTGCCAGTAGTAGGGTTGGACAGAGCAATCAGCCCCAGCATTTT.

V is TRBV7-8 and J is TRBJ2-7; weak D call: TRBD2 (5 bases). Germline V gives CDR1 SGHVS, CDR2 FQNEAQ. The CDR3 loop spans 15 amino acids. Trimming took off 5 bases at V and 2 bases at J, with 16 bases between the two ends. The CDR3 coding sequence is TGTGCCAGCAGCCCCCTGGCGGGTTCTACCTACGAGCAGTACTTC. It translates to CASSPLAGSTYEQYF.

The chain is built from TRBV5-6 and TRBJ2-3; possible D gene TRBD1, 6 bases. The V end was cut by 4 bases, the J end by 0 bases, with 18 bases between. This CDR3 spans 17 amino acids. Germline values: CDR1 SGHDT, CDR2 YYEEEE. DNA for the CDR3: TGTGCCAGCAGCCCGCCGGGACACTTCTCTAGCACAGATACGCAGTATTTT. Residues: CASSPPGHFSSTDTQYF. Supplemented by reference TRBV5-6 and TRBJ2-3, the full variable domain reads DAGVTQSPTHLIKTRGQQVTLRCSPKSGHDTVSWYQQALGQGPQFIFQYYEEEERQRGNFPDRFSGHQFPNYSSELNVNALLLGDSALYLCASSPPGHFSSTDTQYFGPGTRLTVL.

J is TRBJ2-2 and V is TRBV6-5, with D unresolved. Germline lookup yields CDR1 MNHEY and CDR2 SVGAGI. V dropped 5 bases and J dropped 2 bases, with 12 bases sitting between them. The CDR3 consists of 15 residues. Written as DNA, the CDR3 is TGTGCCAGCAGTCCACCGACAACCAACACCGGGGAGCTGTTTTTT. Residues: CASSPPTTNTGELFF.

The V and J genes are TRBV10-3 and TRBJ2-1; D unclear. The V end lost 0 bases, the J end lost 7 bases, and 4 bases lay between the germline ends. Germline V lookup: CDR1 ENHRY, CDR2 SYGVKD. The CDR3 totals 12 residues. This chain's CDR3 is CAISESRNEQFF. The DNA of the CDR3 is TGTGCCATCAGTGAGTCGAGGAATGAGCAGTTCTTC.

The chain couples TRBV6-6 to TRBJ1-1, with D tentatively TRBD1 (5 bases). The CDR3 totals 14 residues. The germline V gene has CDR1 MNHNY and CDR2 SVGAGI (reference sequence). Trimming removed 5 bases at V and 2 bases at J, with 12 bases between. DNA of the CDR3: TGTGCCAGCAGTATGGCAGGGTCAAACACTGAAGCTTTCTTT. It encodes CASSMAGSNTEAFF.

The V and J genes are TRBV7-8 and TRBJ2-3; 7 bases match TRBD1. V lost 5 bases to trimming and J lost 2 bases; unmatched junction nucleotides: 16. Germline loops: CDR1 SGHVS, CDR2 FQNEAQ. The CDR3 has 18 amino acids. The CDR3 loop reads CASSPTGTARTHTDTQYF. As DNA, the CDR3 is TGTGCCAGCAGCCCTACCGGGACAGCGAGGACCCACACAGATACGCAGTATTTT.

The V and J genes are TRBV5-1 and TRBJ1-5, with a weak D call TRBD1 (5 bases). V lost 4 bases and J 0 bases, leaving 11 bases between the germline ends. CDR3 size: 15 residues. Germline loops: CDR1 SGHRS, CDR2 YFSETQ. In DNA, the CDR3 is TGCGCCAGCAGCCGGGACGGAAATAGCAATCAGCCCCAGCATTTT. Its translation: CASSRDGNSNQPQHF.

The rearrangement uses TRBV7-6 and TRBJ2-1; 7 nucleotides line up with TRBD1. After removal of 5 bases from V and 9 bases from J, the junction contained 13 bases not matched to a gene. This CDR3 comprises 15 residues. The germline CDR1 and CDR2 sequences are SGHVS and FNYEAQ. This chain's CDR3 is CASSVGQPFQGEQFF. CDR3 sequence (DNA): TGTGCCAGCAGCGTGGGACAGCCATTCCAGGGTGAGCAGTTCTTC.

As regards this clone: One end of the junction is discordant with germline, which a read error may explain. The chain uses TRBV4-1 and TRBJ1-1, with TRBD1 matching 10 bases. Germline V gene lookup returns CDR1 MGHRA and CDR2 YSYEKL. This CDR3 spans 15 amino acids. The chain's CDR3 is CASSQELRDRGLSSF. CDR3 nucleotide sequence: TGCGCCAGCAGCCAAGAACTCCGGGACAGGGGCCTTTCTTCATTT.

CDR3 nucleotides: TGTGCCAGCAGTTTACTAGACACTGAAGCTTTCTTT. Residues: CASSLLDTEAFF. V usage is TRBV6-5 and J usage is TRBJ1-1, with D hard to call. The germline V gene encodes CDR1 MNHEY and CDR2 SVGAGI. CDR3 length: 12 residues. The V end lost 4 bases, the J end lost 3 bases, and 6 bases lay between the germline ends.